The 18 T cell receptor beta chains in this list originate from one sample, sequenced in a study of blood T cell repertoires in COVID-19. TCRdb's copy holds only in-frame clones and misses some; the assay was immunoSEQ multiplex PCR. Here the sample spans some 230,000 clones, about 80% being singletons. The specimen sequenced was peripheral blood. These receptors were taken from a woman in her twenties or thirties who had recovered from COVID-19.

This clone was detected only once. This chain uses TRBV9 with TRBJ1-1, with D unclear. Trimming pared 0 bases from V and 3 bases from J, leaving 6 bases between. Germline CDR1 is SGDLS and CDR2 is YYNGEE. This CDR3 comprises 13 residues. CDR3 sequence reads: CASSVAPDTEAFF. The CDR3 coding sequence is TGTGCCAGCAGCGTAGCTCCCGACACTGAAGCTTTCTTT.

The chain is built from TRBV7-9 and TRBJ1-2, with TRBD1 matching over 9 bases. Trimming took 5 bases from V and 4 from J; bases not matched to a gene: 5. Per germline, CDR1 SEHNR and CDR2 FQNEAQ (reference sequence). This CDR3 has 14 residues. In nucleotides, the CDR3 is TGTGCCAGCAGCCTAGGGACAGGGATCTATGGCTACACCTTC. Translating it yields CASSLGTGIYGYTF.

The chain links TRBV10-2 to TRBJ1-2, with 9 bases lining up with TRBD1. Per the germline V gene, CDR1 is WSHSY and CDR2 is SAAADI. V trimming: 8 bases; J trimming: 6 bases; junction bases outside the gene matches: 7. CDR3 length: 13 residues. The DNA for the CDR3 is TGCGCCAGCCTCGGGACAGGGCCTCATGGCTACACCTTC. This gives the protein CASLGTGPHGYTF.

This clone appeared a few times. The CDR3 nucleotides are TGCGCCAGCAGCTGGTCGACAGGTAGGGGCACAGATACGCAGTATTTT. It translates to CASSWSTGRGTDTQYF. This chain links TRBV5-1 with TRBJ2-3, with D possibly matching TRBD1 (6 bases). V dropped 3 bases and J dropped 1 base, with 15 bases sitting between them. CDR1 is SGHRS and CDR2 is YFSETQ in the germline V gene. The CDR3 extends over 16 amino acids.

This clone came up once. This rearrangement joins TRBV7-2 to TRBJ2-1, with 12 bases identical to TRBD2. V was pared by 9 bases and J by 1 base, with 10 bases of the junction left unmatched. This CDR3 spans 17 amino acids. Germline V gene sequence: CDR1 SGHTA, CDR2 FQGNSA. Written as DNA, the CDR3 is TGTGCCAGAGTACTAGCGGGGGGATACGGGTCCTACAATGAGCAGTTCTTC. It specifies CARVLAGGYGSYNEQFF.

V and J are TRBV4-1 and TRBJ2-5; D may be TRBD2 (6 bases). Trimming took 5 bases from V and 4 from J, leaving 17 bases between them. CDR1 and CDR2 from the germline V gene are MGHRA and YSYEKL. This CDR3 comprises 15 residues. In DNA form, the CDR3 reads TGCGCCAGCAGCTCGACCGCCATCGGGGGAGAGACCCAGTACTTC. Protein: CASSSTAIGGETQYF.

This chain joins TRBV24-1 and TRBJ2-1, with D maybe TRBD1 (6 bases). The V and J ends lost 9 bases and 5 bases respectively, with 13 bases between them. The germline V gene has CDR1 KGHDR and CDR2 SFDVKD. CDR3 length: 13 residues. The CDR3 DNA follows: TGTGCCACCGGACGACAGGACCACAATGAGCAGTTCTTC. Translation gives CATGRQDHNEQFF.

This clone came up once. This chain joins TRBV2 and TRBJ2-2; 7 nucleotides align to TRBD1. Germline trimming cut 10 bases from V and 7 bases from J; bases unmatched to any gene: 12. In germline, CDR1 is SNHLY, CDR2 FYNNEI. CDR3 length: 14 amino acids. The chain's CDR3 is CAKERYRGYGELFF. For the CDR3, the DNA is TGTGCCAAGGAAAGGTACAGGGGCTACGGGGAGCTGTTTTTT. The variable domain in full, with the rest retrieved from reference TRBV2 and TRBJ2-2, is EPEVTQTPSHQVTQMGQEVILRCVPISNHLYFYWYRQILGQKVEFLVSFYNNEISEKSEIFDDQFSVERPDGSNFTLKIRSTKLEDSAMYFCAKERYRGYGELFFGEGSRLTVL.

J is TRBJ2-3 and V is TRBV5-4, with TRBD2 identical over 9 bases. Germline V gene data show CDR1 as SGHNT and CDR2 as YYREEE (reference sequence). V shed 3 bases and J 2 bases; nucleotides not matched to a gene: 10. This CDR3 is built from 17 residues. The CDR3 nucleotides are TGTGCCAGCAGCTCCGCTTTGGGCGGGAGGGTCACAGATACGCAGTATTTT. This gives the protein CASSSALGGRVTDTQYF.

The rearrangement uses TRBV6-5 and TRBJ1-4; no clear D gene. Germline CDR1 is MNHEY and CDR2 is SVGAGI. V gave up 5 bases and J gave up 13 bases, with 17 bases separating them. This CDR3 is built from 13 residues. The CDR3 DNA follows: TGTGCCAGCAGTCCTGCGTGGCGGGGAGGACTGTTTTTT. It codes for CASSPAWRGGLFF.

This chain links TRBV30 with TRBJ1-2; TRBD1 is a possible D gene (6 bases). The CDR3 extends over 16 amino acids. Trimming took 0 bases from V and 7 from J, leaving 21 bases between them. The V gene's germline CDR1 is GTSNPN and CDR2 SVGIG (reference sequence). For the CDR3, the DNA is TGTGCCTGGAGTGTTCCCTTACAGGGATCCCTAGGTGGCTACACCTTC. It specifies CAWSVPLQGSLGGYTF.

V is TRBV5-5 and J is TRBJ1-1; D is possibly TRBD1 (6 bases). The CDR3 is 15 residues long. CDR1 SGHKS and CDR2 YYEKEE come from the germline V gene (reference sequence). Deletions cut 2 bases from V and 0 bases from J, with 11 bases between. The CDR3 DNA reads TGTGCCAGCAGCTTCGTGGACAGCATGAACACTGAAGCTTTCTTT. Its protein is CASSFVDSMNTEAFF.

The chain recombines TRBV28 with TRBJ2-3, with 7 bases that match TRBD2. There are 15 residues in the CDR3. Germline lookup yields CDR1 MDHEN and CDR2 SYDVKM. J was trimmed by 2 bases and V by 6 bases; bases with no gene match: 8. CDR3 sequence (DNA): TGTGCCAGCAGGGGACTAAGCCTTTTCACAGATACGCAGTATTTT. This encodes CASRGLSLFTDTQYF.

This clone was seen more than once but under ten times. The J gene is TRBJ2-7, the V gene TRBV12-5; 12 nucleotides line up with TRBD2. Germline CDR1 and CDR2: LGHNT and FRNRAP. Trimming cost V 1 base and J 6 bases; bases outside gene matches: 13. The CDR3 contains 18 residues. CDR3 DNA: TGTGCTAGTGGTTTGGAAACACACACTAGCGGGAGGTACGTCGAGCAGTACTTC. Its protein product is CASGLETHTSGRYVEQYF. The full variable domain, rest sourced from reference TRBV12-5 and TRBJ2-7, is DARVTQTPRHKVTEMGQEVTMRCQPILGHNTVFWYRQTMMQGLELLAYFRNRAPLDDSGMPKDRFSAEMPDATLATLKIQPSEPRDSAVYFCASGLETHTSGRYVEQYFGPGTRLTVT.

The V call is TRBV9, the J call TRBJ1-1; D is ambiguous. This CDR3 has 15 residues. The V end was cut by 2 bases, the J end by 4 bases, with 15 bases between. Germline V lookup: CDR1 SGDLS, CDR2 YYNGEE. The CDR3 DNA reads TGTGCCAGCAGCGTGAGCTTTTCAACGCGCACTGAAGCTTTCTTT. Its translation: CASSVSFSTRTEAFF. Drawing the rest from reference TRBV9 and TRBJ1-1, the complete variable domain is DSGVTQTPKHLITATGQRVTLRCSPRSGDLSVYWYQQSLDQGLQFLIQYYNGEERAKGNILERFSAQQFPDLHSELNLSSLELGDSALYFCASSVSFSTRTEAFFGQGTRLTVV.

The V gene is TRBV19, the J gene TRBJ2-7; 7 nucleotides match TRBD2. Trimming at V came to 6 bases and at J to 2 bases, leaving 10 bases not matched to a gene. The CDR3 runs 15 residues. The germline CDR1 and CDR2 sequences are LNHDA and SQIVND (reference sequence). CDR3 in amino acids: CASSPTSGTTYEQYF. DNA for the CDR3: TGTGCCAGTAGCCCGACGAGCGGGACTACCTACGAGCAGTACTTC. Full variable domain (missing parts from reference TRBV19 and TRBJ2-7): DGGITQSPKYLFRKEGQNVTLSCEQNLNHDAMYWYRQDPGQGLRLIYYSQIVNDFQKGDIAEGYSVSREKKESFPLTVTSAQKNPTAFYLCASSPTSGTTYEQYFGPGTRLTVT.

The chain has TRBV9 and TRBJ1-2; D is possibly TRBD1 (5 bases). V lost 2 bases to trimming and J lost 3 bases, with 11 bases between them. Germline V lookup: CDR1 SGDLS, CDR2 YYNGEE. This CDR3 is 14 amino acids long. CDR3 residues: CASSVGGGYYGYTF. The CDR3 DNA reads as TGTGCCAGCAGCGTTGGGGGAGGGTACTATGGCTACACCTTC.

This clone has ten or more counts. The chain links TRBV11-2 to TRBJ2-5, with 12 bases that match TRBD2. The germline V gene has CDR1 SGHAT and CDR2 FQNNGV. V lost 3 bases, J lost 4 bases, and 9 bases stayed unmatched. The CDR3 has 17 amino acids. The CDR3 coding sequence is TGTGCCAGCAGCTTGTTGCTAGCGGGAGGGCCACGAGAGACCCAGTACTTC. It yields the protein CASSLLLAGGPRETQYF.